The clone carrying this T cell receptor beta chain was observed a handful of times. The antigen remains undetermined. Trimming took off 2 bases at V and 6 bases at J, with 7 bases between the two ends. The CDR3 spans 13 residues. The germline V gene encodes CDR1 WNHNN and CDR2 SYGVQD (reference sequence). The sample originates from a study of beta chain features in type 1 diabetes. Study-wide results and caveats: Highly expressing activated T cells could be over-counted with a cDNA template. Across all four CD4+ subsets, people with type 1 diabetes showed modestly shorter TCRB CDR3s.

Isolated RNA was reverse transcribed in full, so expressed TCRB transcripts were sequenced. Roughly 3.6 million reads were obtained on average from naive, central memory and regulatory T cell samples. TCRdb's copy holds only in-frame clones and misses some; the assay was immunoSEQ multiplex PCR. Here the sample spans 120,000 to 150,000 clones, about 12% being singletons. The sequence was obtained from a man aged 18 to 29 with type 1 diabetes. This sequence joins TRBV10-1 and TRBJ1-4; no firm D call. Sequencing was carried out using central memory CD4+ T cells from blood. CDR3 sequence: CASSEASDEKLFF. In nucleotides, the CDR3 is TGCGCCAGCAGTGAGGCGTCGGATGAAAAACTGTTTTTT.